The 14 T cell receptor beta chains below all came from one sample that was sequenced in a study of blood T cell repertoires in COVID-19 (dated by TCRdb to 2019 to 2021). Library preparation employed the immunoSEQ multiplex PCR assay. Not all clones reach the TCRdb copy of this immuneACCESS table, which keeps in-frame sequences only. Checked studies attribute under half of the gap to unresolved V genes and leave the rest unexplained. The sample table contains about 90,000 clones; only one count was recorded for around 88% of them. Approximately 1.7% of the sample is in the top ten clones. Sequencing was performed on peripheral blood. The origin of the receptors is a man older than 75 with acute or convalescent COVID-19.

This clone was observed a few times. The J gene is TRBJ2-6, the V gene TRBV2, with D possibly being TRBD1 (5 bases). V lost 1 base, J lost 4 bases, and 8 bases lay in between. Germline V CDR1 and CDR2: SNHLY, FYNNEI. The CDR3 runs to 15 residues. The chain's CDR3 is CASSEEGVGANVLTF. CDR3 DNA: TGTGCCAGCAGTGAAGAAGGGGTCGGGGCCAACGTCCTGACTTTC.

This clone has just a few counts. The chain is built from TRBV7-9 and TRBJ1-4, with a weak D call TRBD1 (5 bases). Per the germline V gene, CDR1 is SEHNR and CDR2 is FQNEAQ (reference sequence). Trimming shortened V by 1 base and J by 7 bases, and 16 bases separated the two germline ends. The CDR3 spans 16 residues. CDR3 sequence: CASSLVSGGDAEKLFF. The CDR3 nucleotides are TGTGCCAGCAGCTTAGTGTCGGGGGGTGATGCTGAAAAACTGTTTTTT.

The chain recombines TRBV19 with TRBJ2-6, with TRBD1 matching over 7 bases. With V trimmed by 4 bases and J by 4 bases, 7 bases remained unmatched. Germline CDR1 is LNHDA and CDR2 is SQIVND (reference sequence). The CDR3 loop spans 16 amino acids. Written as DNA, the CDR3 is TGTGCCAGTAGTAACCCGACAGGGTCGGGGGCCAACGTCCTGACTTTC. Protein sequence: CASSNPTGSGANVLTF.

This sequence joins TRBV3-1 (or the pseudogene TRBV3-2) and TRBJ1-6; D is undetermined. Germline CDR1 is LGHDT and CDR2 is YNNKEL (reference sequence). The CDR3 contains 14 residues. Trimming shortened V by 3 bases and J by 5 bases, and 8 bases separated the two germline ends. The CDR3 sequence is CASSQTSNNSPLHF. Here the CDR3 DNA reads TGTGCCAGCAGCCAGACAAGTAATAATTCACCCCTCCACTTT.

The V gene is TRBV27, the J gene TRBJ1-1; D possibly corresponds to TRBD1 (6 bases). The CDR3 is 16 amino acids. Between the trimmed V and J ends, which lost 2 bases and 5 bases, there was a span of 18 bases. Germline V gene data show CDR1 as MNHEY and CDR2 as SMNVEV (reference sequence). The CDR3 reads CASSLAGVRRGTEAFF. CDR3 nucleotide sequence: TGTGCCAGCAGTTTAGCGGGGGTAAGGAGGGGGACTGAAGCTTTCTTT.

The J gene is TRBJ2-5, the V gene TRBV18, with 14 bases that match TRBD2. The CDR3 runs 18 residues. Per the germline V gene, CDR1 is KGHSH and CDR2 is LQKENI. Germline trimming cut 4 bases from V and 2 bases from J; bases unmatched to any gene: 9. The CDR3 nucleotides are TGTGCCAGCTCACGCGGACTAGCGGGAGGAGGAGGGCAAGAGACCCAGTACTTC. Translated: CASSRGLAGGGGQETQYF.

This rearrangement joins TRBV28 to TRBJ1-5, with 8 bases matching TRBD1. The germline CDR1 and CDR2 sequences are MDHEN and SYDVKM. V gave up 5 bases and J gave up 6 bases; unmatched junction bases: 6. The CDR3 runs 14 residues. CDR3 nucleotide sequence: TGTGCCAGCAGTCCTCTCGACAGGGGTCAGCCCCAGCATTTT. Translating gives CASSPLDRGQPQHF.

The gene calls are TRBV28 and TRBJ1-5, with 8 bases aligning to TRBD1. J gave up 3 bases and V 5 bases, and 12 bases lay outside the gene matches. Germline loops: CDR1 MDHEN, CDR2 SYDVKM. The CDR3 contains 17 residues. The CDR3 reads CASSPGTGNFINQPQHF. CDR3 DNA sequence: TGTGCCAGCAGTCCCGGGACAGGCAATTTTATCAATCAGCCCCAGCATTTT. Combining the CDR3 with reference TRBV28 and TRBJ1-5 gives the whole variable domain DVKVTQSSRYLVKRTGEKVFLECVQDMDHENMFWYRQDPGLGLRLIYFSYDVKMKEKGDIPEGYSVSREKKERFSLILESASTNQTSMYLCASSPGTGNFINQPQHFGDGTRLSIL.

This chain links TRBV6-4 with TRBJ1-3; 10 bases are shared with TRBD1. The CDR3 is made up of 17 amino acids. The V and J ends lost 7 bases and 2 bases, in that order; junction bases with no gene match: 11. Looked up from germline, CDR1 is MRHNA and CDR2 is SNTAGT. CDR3 DNA sequence: TGTGCCAGCATCCCTGGGACGGGGACAGGGGCTGGAAACACCATATATTTT. It specifies CASIPGTGTGAGNTIYF.

The chain joins TRBV3-1 (or the pseudogene TRBV3-2) to TRBJ2-5; 8 positions agree with TRBD2. The CDR3 consists of 15 residues. CDR1 LGHDT and CDR2 YNNKEL come from the germline V gene (reference sequence). The ends lost 5 bases at V and 5 bases at J; junction bases unmatched: 10. The CDR3 DNA follows: TGTGCCAGCAGCGCCCGGACTAGCCAGGTCGAGACCCAGTACTTC. It specifies CASSARTSQVETQYF.

The rearrangement joins TRBV5-4 to TRBJ2-5, with 11 bases lining up with TRBD2. Germline V lookup: CDR1 SGHNT, CDR2 YYREEE (reference sequence). J gave up 3 bases and V 1 base, and 5 bases lay outside the gene matches. This CDR3 has 16 amino acids. Here the CDR3 DNA reads TGTGCCAGCAGCTTGCGGACTAGCGGGCCTAAAGAGACCCAGTACTTC. Its translation is CASSLRTSGPKETQYF.

This chain links TRBV5-3 with TRBJ1-6; no clear D. TRBV5-3 is identified as an open reading frame with a role that is uncertain. CDR3 size: 15 residues. Trimming pared 4 bases from V and 5 bases from J, leaving 13 bases between. The CDR3 protein is CARSHSGFDNSPLHF. CDR3 in DNA: TGTGCCAGAAGCCACTCGGGGTTTGATAATTCACCCCTCCACTTT.

This clone was picked up one time. The genes are TRBV6-6 and TRBJ1-4, with D maybe TRBD1 (5 bases). Germline V gene sequence: CDR1 MNHNY, CDR2 SVGAGI (reference sequence). Trimming took 6 bases from V and 8 from J, leaving 7 bases between them. The CDR3 spans 11 residues. The CDR3 region has the DNA TGTGCCAGCAGCCCAGGGGAAAAACTGTTTTTT. It codes for CASSPGEKLFF.

The V and J genes are TRBV12-2 and TRBJ2-1; no check of the table's D call, TRBD2, against the DNA was made. TRBV12-2 is reported as a pseudogene. This CDR3 has 15 amino acids. CDR3: CASRPSGTSVDEQFF. DNA for the CDR3: TGTGCAAGTCGCCCGTCCGGGACTAGCGTTGATGAGCAGTTCTTC.